This entry describes one T cell receptor beta chain. The entry originates in a study of control samples from healthy donors and cancer patients. The repertoire was sequenced with immunoSEQ multiplex PCR; TCRdb's copy has only in-frame clones and lacks some. Of some 120,000 clones listed, about 88% are singletons. Sequencing used blood. This receptor was taken from an older woman in good health.

DNA for the CDR3: TGTGCCAGCAGCCCGCGGACAGGGAGGAATTCACCCCTCCACTTT. Amino acid sequence: CASSPRTGRNSPLHF. The chain employs TRBV3-1 (or the pseudogene TRBV3-2) and TRBJ1-6, with 8 bases fitting TRBD1. The V gene's germline CDR1 is LGHDT and CDR2 YNNKEL (reference sequence). The V segment lost 4 bases and the J segment 7 bases; nucleotides outside the gene matches: 6. The CDR3 has 15 amino acids.